The present entry profiles one T cell receptor (beta chain) with its context. The data derive from a study of blood T cell repertoires in COVID-19. About the research overall: Whether acute or convalescent, the COVID-19 samples came from the United States, Italy and Spain. Sources were T cells, B-cell-depleted T cells, or PBMCs; the material itself was cDNA or gDNA.

From germline, CDR1 is LGHDT and CDR2 YNNKEL (reference sequence). The trim removed 2 bases at V and 11 bases at J, leaving 4 bases unmatched. This CDR3 has 12 residues. Authors' methods: Nucleated cell number was recorded as an estimate derived from reference gene primer amplification. Sequencing was performed with immunoSEQ multiplex PCR; in TCRdb, only in-frame clones are kept and a portion is missing. V, J and clone size are those of that table, while D and trimming were read from the DNA. The sample holds 80,000 to 95,000 clones; around four fifths are singletons and the top ten take under 35%. The sequence came from an elderly woman with active or convalescent COVID-19. This chain joins TRBV3-1 (or the pseudogene TRBV3-2) and TRBJ1-1, with 8 bases that match TRBD1. The material sequenced was peripheral blood. CDR3 in DNA: TGTGCCAGCAGCCAATACAGGGGGGAGGCTTTCTTT. This encodes CASSQYRGEAFF.